This T cell receptor beta chain was retrieved from a study of siplizumab effects on memory and regulatory T cells. Study results and caveats: Siplizumab produced a significant reduction in alloreactive sequences that were traceable to unstimulated CD4+ memory cells.

As concerns this clone: What it binds is not known.

The CDR3 sequence is 16 residues long. The V end was cut by 5 bases, the J end by 4 bases, with 17 bases between. The germline gives CDR1 LNHDA, CDR2 SQIVND (reference sequence). TCRdb keeps only in-frame clones here, not all; method: immunoSEQ multiplex PCR. The table shows 90,000 to 95,000 clones, with 93% occurring only once. The receptor comes from a human donor in good health. Sequenced input: CD8+ T cells sorted from blood. The chain has TRBV19 and TRBJ2-2; D is possibly TRBD2 (7 bases). CDR3 amino acids: CASSLRGGGITGELFF. For the CDR3, the DNA is TGTGCCAGTAGTTTGCGGGGCGGGGGCATCACCGGGGAGCTGTTTTTT.